One sample yielded the 20 T cell receptor beta chains listed below, sequenced in a study of radiotherapy plus CTLA-4 blockade in lung cancer. Assay used: immunoSEQ multiplex PCR; TCRdb lists only in-frame clones, some missing. The table has tens of thousands of clones, around 87% seen once; the top ten hold approximately 2.2%. The sequencing used peripheral blood, collected from a patient treated with radiotherapy plus ipilimumab. Every receptor here comes from a human donor with non-small cell lung cancer who had a partial response to radiotherapy plus ipilimumab.

V is TRBV6-5 and J is TRBJ1-6; D possibly corresponds to TRBD1 (6 bases). Trimming took off 0 bases at V and 7 bases at J, with 10 bases between the two ends. The CDR3 length is 15 residues. Looked up from germline, CDR1 is MNHEY and CDR2 is SVGAGI. The CDR3 spells CASSYSGGLNSPLHF. The DNA for the CDR3 is TGTGCCAGCAGTTACTCGGGGGGGCTGAATTCACCCCTCCACTTT.

V usage is TRBV6-6 and J usage is TRBJ1-3, with no clear D. Per the germline V gene, CDR1 is MNHNY and CDR2 is SVGAGI (reference sequence). CDR3 size: 14 residues. V was clipped by 7 bases and J by 6 bases, with 16 bases between them. CDR3 nucleotide sequence: TGTGCCAGCACCGCTCCCCACAAACCAAACACCATATATTTT. Translation: CASTAPHKPNTIYF.

The rearrangement uses TRBV19 and TRBJ1-2; D possibly corresponds to TRBD1 (5 bases). This CDR3 spans 14 amino acids. Trimming stripped 5 bases from V and 4 bases from J, with 14 bases between. Germline CDR1 reads LNHDA; CDR2 reads SQIVND (reference sequence). CDR3 sequence reads: CASSPWDSGYGYTF. The DNA of the CDR3 is TGTGCCAGTAGTCCGTGGGACTCCGGCTATGGCTACACCTTC.

This rearrangement joins TRBV6-5 to TRBJ1-4; TRBD1 matches at 9 bases. The CDR3 extends over 14 amino acids. The germline V gene has CDR1 MNHEY and CDR2 SVGAGI. Germline trimming cut 6 bases from V and 7 bases from J; bases unmatched to any gene: 6. The CDR3 nucleotides read TGTGCCAGCAGCGACAGGGGGTTAGGTGAAAAACTGTTTTTT. This gives the protein CASSDRGLGEKLFF.

The CDR3 sequence: CASSPDGIASALQETQYF. The CDR3 bases are TGCGCCAGCAGCCCGGATGGGATAGCTAGCGCCTTGCAAGAGACCCAGTACTTC. The chain combines TRBV5-1 with TRBJ2-5; a weak D match, TRBD2 (6 bases). The CDR3 spans 18 residues. Trimming stripped 4 bases from V and 2 bases from J, with 24 bases between. CDR1 and CDR2 from the germline V gene are SGHRS and YFSETQ. Full variable domain (remainder filled in from reference TRBV5-1 and TRBJ2-5): KAGVTQTPRYLIKTRGQQVTLSCSPISGHRSVSWYQQTPGQGLQFLFEYFSETQRNKGNFPGRFSGRQFSNSRSEMNVSTLELGDSALYLCASSPDGIASALQETQYFGPGTRLLVL.

The chain links TRBV5-1 to TRBJ2-3, with D possibly TRBD2 on 6 matching bases. Germline CDR1 SGHRS, CDR2 YFSETQ. V was trimmed by 6 bases and J by 2 bases, leaving 16 bases between them. The CDR3 sequence is 15 residues long. CDR3 sequence reads: CASTPGTHFTDTQYF. CDR3 in DNA: TGCGCCAGCACCCCCGGGACTCACTTCACAGATACGCAGTATTTT.

This chain connects TRBV6-1 to TRBJ1-3, with 9 nucleotides matching TRBD1. Germline V gene sequence: CDR1 MNHNS, CDR2 SASEGT. Losses at the gene ends were 5 bases for V and 1 base for J; bases not matched to a gene: 3. This CDR3 is 15 amino acids long. Here the CDR3 DNA reads TGTGCCAGCAGTACGACAGGGGGGTCTGGAAACACCATATATTTT. Translated, it gives CASSTTGGSGNTIYF.

The gene calls are TRBV6-6 and TRBJ2-7; 7 bases fit TRBD1. The CDR3 has 13 amino acids. V was pared by 4 bases and J by 2 bases, with 2 bases of the junction left unmatched. Germline values: CDR1 MNHNY, CDR2 SVGAGI (reference sequence). CDR3 protein: CASSFGTAYEQYF. CDR3 bases: TGTGCCAGCAGTTTCGGGACAGCCTACGAGCAGTACTTC.

The V and J genes are TRBV5-1 and TRBJ2-7, with 15 bases that match TRBD2. This CDR3 comprises 19 residues. V was clipped by 4 bases and J by 0 bases; unmatched bases: 11. Per germline, CDR1 SGHRS and CDR2 YFSETQ. CDR3 bases: TGCGCCAGCAGCCCCACGGGACTAGCGGGAGGTGGAAGCTCCTACGAGCAGTACTTC. Its protein is CASSPTGLAGGGSSYEQYF.

The chain recombines TRBV19 with TRBJ1-5; D unresolved. The V end was cut by 1 base, the J end by 2 bases, with 15 bases between. The length of the CDR3 is 17 residues. The germline V gene encodes CDR1 LNHDA and CDR2 SQIVND (reference sequence). This CDR3 is CASSIVGGSIGNQPQHF. In nucleotides, the CDR3 is TGTGCCAGTAGTATAGTAGGAGGCAGTATAGGCAATCAGCCCCAGCATTTT.

The chain couples TRBV6-1 to TRBJ1-5, with unresolved D. Germline V gene data show CDR1 as MNHNS and CDR2 as SASEGT. V dropped 6 bases and J dropped 0 bases, with 12 bases sitting between them. The CDR3 spans 15 residues. This CDR3 reads CASSPDMYSNQPQHF. The CDR3 nucleotides read TGTGCCAGCAGCCCAGACATGTATAGCAATCAGCCCCAGCATTTT.

The J gene is TRBJ2-7, the V gene TRBV2, with D perhaps TRBD1 (6 bases). The CDR3 is made up of 14 amino acids. The V gene's germline CDR1 is SNHLY and CDR2 FYNNEI. Trimming took off 6 bases at V and 0 bases at J, with 12 bases between the two ends. CDR3 nucleotide sequence: TGTGCCAGCAGAGGGGGTGTTGACTCCTACGAGCAGTACTTC. Translation gives CASRGGVDSYEQYF.

The chain has TRBV28 and TRBJ1-3, with 12 bases lining up with TRBD1. CDR3 length: 19 residues. Germline CDR1 MDHEN, CDR2 SYDVKM. V lost 3 bases, J lost 3 bases, and 12 bases stayed unmatched. DNA for the CDR3: TGTGCCAGCAGTTTCCCCGGCGGATGGGACAGGGGGCTTGGAAACACCATATATTTT. Translation: CASSFPGGWDRGLGNTIYF.

The V call is TRBV19, the J call TRBJ1-5; maybe TRBD1 (6 bases). The length of the CDR3 is 14 residues. Germline V CDR1 and CDR2: LNHDA, SQIVND (reference sequence). Trimming took off 8 bases at V and 0 bases at J, with 11 bases between the two ends. CDR3 nucleotides: TGTGCCAGTTGGGGACAACTTAGCAATCAGCCCCAGCATTTT. Protein: CASWGQLSNQPQHF.

The chain employs TRBV6-5 and TRBJ2-1, with TRBD2 matching 7 bases. The CDR3 is 15 residues long. The germline CDR1 and CDR2 sequences are MNHEY and SVGAGI. Trimming removed 2 bases from V and 7 bases from J; junction bases left unmatched: 8. As DNA, the CDR3 is TGTGCCAGCAGTTACGAGGGAGGGCCTTGGAATGAGCAGTTCTTC. Its translation is CASSYEGGPWNEQFF.

This clone showed up just a few times. The V and J genes are TRBV18 and TRBJ1-1, with D unclear. The CDR3 has 13 amino acids. Trimming stripped 3 bases from V and 8 bases from J, with 13 bases between. Germline CDR1 reads KGHSH; CDR2 reads LQKENI. The CDR3 bases are TGTGCCAGCTCACCCCCGGTGCTCGGGGAAGCTTTCTTT. Amino acid sequence: CASSPPVLGEAFF.

V is TRBV5-8 and J is TRBJ2-2; 7 nucleotides agree with TRBD1. The CDR3 has 15 residues. Looked up from germline, CDR1 is SGHTS and CDR2 is YDEGEE. Trimming took 6 bases from V and 0 from J; bases not matched to a gene: 5. The CDR3 DNA is TGTGCCAGCAATCGACAGGGCTCGAACACCGGGGAGCTGTTTTTT. It is translated as CASNRQGSNTGELFF.

The rearrangement links TRBV2 to TRBJ1-1; 7 nucleotides agree with TRBD1. With V trimmed by 6 bases and J by 4 bases, 2 bases remained unmatched. From germline, CDR1 is SNHLY and CDR2 FYNNEI. The CDR3 totals 12 residues. The CDR3, as DNA: TGTGCCAGCAGACGACAGGGCACTGAAGCTTTCTTT. Protein sequence: CASRRQGTEAFF. Together with reference TRBV2 and TRBJ1-1, the CDR3 gives the full variable domain: EPEVTQTPSHQVTQMGQEVILRCVPISNHLYFYWYRQILGQKVEFLVSFYNNEISEKSEIFDDQFSVERPDGSNFTLKIRSTKLEDSAMYFCASRRQGTEAFFGQGTRLTVV.

This rearrangement joins TRBV11-1 to TRBJ2-2, with 7 bases matching TRBD1. In germline, CDR1 is SGHAT, CDR2 FQDESV (reference sequence). The CDR3 is 13 amino acids. The J segment lost 5 bases and the V segment lost 5 bases, leaving 2 bases of the junction unmatched. The CDR3 is CASSVQGTGELFF. The CDR3, as DNA: TGTGCCAGCAGCGTACAGGGGACCGGGGAGCTGTTTTTT.

This clone was detected only once. The J gene is TRBJ1-3, the V gene TRBV4-1, with D possibly matching TRBD1 (6 bases). V lost 3 bases and J 0 bases, leaving 21 bases between the germline ends. This CDR3 contains 19 residues. Germline V gives CDR1 MGHRA, CDR2 YSYEKL. The CDR3 sequence: CASSQARGGRADSGNTIYF. Here the CDR3 DNA reads TGCGCCAGCAGCCAGGCCCGGGGGGGCCGCGCCGACTCTGGAAACACCATATATTTT.